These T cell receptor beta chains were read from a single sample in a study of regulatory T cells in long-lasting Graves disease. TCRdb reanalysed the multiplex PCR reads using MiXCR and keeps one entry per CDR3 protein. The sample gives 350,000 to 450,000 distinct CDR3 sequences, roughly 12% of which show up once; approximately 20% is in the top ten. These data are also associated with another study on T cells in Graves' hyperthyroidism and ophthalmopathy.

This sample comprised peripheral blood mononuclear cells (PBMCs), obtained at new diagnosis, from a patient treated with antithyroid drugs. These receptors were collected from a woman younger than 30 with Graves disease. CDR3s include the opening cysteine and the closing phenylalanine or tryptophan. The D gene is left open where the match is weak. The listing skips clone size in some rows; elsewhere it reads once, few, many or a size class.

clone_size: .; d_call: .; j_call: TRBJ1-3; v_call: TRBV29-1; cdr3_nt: TGCAGCGCTGGGAGGCCTGGAAACACCATATATTTT; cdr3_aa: CSAGRPGNTIYF
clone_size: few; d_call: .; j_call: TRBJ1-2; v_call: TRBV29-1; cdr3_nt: TGCAGCGTTGTGAGTGGCGGGGGTGGCTACACCTTC; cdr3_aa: CSVVSGGGGYTF
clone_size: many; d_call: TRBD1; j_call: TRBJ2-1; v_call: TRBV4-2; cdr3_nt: TGTGCCAGCAGCCAAGGTTTGGGACAGACGCAGTTCTTC; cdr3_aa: CASSQGLGQTQFF
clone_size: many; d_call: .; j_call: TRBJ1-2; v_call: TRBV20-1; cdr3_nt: TGCAGTGCTAGAGATCTACGAGGGTCAGCTAACTATGGCTACACCTTC; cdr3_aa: CSARDLRGSANYGYTF
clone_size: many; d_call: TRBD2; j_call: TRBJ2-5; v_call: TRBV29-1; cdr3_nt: TGCAGCGTGGCCGGGGAGGGCCAGTACTTC; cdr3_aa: CSVAGEGQYF
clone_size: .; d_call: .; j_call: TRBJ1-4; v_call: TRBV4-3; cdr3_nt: TGCGCCAGCAGCCCATACAGCTCAACTAATGAAAAACTGTTTTTT; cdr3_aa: CASSPYSSTNEKLFF
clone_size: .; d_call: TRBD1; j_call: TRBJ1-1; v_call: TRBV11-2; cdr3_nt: TGTGCCAGCAGCTCCCGGACAGGGGGCGCTTTGGGAGCTTTCTTT; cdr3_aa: CASSSRTGGALGAFF
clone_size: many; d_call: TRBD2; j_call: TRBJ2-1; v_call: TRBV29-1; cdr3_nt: TGCAGCGCGTGGACTAGCGGGGCGGTAGTAGATGAGCAGTTCTTC; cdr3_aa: CSAWTSGAVVDEQFF
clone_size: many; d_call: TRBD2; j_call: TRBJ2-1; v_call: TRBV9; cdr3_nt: TGTGCCAGCAGCCCCCTGACTAGCGGGAATGAGCAGTTCTTC; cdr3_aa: CASSPLTSGNEQFF
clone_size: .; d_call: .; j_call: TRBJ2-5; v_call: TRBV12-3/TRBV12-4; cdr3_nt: TGTGCCAGCAGTTTCTCACAGGGCTCAGGGGAGACCCAGTACTTC; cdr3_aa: CASSFSQGSGETQYF
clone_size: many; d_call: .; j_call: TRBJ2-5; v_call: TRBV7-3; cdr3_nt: TGTGCCAGCAGCTCACTCGGCGGAGAGACCCAGTACTTC; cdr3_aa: CASSSLGGETQYF
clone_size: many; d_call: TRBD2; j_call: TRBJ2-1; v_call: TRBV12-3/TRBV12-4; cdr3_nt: TGTGCCAGCAGTCCCGTCGCGGGACTAGCGGGAGAGGCTGAGCAGTTCTTC; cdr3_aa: CASSPVAGLAGEAEQFF
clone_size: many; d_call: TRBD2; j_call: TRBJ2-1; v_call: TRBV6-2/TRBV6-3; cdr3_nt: TGTGCCAGCAGGTCTCCGGGACTAGCGGGGGGTATAACCTACAATGAGCAGTTCTTC; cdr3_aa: CASRSPGLAGGITYNEQFF
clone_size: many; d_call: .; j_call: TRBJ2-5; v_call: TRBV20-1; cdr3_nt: TGCAGTGCTAGAGCCTCGGGACGATTGAAAGAGACCCAGTACTTC; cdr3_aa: CSARASGRLKETQYF
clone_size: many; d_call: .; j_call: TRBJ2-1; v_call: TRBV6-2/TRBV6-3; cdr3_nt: TGTGCCAGCATCAAGGGGGGCTACCCCTACAATGAGCAGTTCTTC; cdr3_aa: CASIKGGYPYNEQFF
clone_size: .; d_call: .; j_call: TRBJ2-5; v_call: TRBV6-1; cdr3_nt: TGTGCCTGCAGTGAAGCGCTTCCGGTCGAGCAAGGGACCCAGTACTTC; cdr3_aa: CACSEALPVEQGTQYF
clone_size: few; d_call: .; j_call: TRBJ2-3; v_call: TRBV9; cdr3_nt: TGTGCCAGCAGCGTAGCTAAAGATACGCAGTATTTT; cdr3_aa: CASSVAKDTQYF
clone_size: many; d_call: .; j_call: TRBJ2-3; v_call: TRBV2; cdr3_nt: TGTGCGGCGACCGGGGGTGCAGATACGCAGTATTTT; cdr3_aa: CAATGGADTQYF
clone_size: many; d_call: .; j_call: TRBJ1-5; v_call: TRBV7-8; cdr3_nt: TGTGCCAGCAGCCACCGGGACCTACAAAATCAGCCCCAGCATTTT; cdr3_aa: CASSHRDLQNQPQHF
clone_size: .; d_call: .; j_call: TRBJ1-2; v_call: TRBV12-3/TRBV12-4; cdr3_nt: TGTGCCAGCAGTCCGGACACAAACTATGGCTACACCTTC; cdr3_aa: CASSPDTNYGYTF
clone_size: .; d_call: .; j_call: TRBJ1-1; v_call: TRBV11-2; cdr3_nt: TGTGCCAGCAGCTTAGATGTCGCGGCCTGGGACACTGAAGCTTTCTTT; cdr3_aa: CASSLDVAAWDTEAFF
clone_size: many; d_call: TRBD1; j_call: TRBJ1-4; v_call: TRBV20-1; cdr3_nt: TGCAGTGCTAGAGACGGGACAGGGAATGAAAAACTGTTTTTT; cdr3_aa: CSARDGTGNEKLFF
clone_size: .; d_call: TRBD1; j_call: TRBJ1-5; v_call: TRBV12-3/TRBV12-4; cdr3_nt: TGTGCCAGCAGTTTAGGAGGGGGCTGGCAGCCCCAGCATTTT; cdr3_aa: CASSLGGGWQPQHF
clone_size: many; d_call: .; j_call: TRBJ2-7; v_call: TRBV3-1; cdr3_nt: TGTGCCAGCAGACGCAAGACCGGACGGTACTACGAGCAGTACTTC; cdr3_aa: CASRRKTGRYYEQYF
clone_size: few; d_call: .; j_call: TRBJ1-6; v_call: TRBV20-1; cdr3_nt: TGCAGTGCTAGAGATCAAGGAGGGGGTAATTCACCCCTCCACTTT; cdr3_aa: CSARDQGGGNSPLHF
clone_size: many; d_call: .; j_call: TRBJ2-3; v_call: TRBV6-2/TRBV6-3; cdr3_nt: TGTGCCAGCAGCGAGTCTCGCGGTTGGGGCACAGATACGCAGTATTTT; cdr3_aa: CASSESRGWGTDTQYF
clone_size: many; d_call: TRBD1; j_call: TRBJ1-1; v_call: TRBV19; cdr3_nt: TGTGCCAGTAGGGACAGGGTCGCGATGAACACTGAAGCTTTCTTT; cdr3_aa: CASRDRVAMNTEAFF
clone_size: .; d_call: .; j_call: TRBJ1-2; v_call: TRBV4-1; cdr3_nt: TGCGCCAGCAGCCAAGAGGGGCTGGCTAACTATGGCTACACCTTC; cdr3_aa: CASSQEGLANYGYTF
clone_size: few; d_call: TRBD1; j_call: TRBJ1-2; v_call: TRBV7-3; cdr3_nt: TGTGCCAGCAGCTCGGAACCGGGACAGGGGTCTCATGGCTACGCCTTC; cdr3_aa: CASSSEPGQGSHGYAF
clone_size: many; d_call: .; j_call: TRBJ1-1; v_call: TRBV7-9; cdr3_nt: TGTGCCAGCAGGTACACGGACCGGAGGGATCGGGTGTTCTTT; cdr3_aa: CASRYTDRRDRVFF
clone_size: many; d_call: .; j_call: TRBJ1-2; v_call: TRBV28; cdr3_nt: TGTGCCAGCAGTTCAAACCCGGGATTTGGTGGATATGGCTACACCTTC; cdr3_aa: CASSSNPGFGGYGYTF
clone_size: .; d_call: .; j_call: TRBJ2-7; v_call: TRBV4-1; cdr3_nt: TGCGCCAGCAGCCAAGGCAGGGATAGGAGGGAGCAGTACTTC; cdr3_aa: CASSQGRDRREQYF
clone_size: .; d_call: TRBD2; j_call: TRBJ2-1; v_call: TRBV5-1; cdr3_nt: TGCGCCAGCAGCCGCATAGCGGGAGGGATTTACAATGAGCAGTTCTTC; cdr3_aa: CASSRIAGGIYNEQFF
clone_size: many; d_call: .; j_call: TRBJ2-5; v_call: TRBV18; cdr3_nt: TGTGCCAGCTCGGGACTCCAAGAGACCCAGTACTTC; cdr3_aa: CASSGLQETQYF
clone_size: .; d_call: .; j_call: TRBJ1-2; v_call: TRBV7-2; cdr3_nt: TGTGCCAGCGCCAAGGGGCATTGGGGCTGGGGAGACTTC; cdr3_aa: CASAKGHWGWGDF
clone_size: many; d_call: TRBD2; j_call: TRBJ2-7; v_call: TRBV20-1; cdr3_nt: TGCAGTGCTACCAGGACTAGCGGCACAAACTCCTACGAGCAGTACTTC; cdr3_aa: CSATRTSGTNSYEQYF
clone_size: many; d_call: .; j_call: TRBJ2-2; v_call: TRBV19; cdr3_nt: TGTGCCAGTAGCGGGACACTGACCTCGAACACCGGGGAGCTGTTTTTT; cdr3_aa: CASSGTLTSNTGELFF
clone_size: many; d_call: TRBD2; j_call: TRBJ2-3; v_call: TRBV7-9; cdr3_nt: TGTGCCAGCAGCTTAATACTTTCCTCGACTAGCGGGAGTAAGGTGGTAACAGATACGCAGTATTTT; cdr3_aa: CASSLILSSTSGSKVVTDTQYF
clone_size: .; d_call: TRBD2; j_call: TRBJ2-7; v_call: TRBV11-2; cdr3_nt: TGTGCCAGCCGTCTAGCGGGGTACGAGCAGTACTTC; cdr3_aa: CASRLAGYEQYF
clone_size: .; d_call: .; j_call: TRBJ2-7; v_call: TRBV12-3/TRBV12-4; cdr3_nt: TGTGCCAGCGCCCGGAGCCCCTACGAGCAGTACTTC; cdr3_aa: CASARSPYEQYF
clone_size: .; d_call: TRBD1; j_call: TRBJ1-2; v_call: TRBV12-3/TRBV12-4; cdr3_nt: TGTGCCAGCAGGGGGGCGGCCCGGGGACAGGGGAACTATGGCTACACCTTC; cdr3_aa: CASRGAARGQGNYGYTF
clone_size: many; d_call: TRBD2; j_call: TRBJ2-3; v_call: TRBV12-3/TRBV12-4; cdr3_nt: TGTGCCAGCAGGGGGGGGGGAGCCCCTCGCACAGATACGCAGTATTTT; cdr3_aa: CASRGGGAPRTDTQYF
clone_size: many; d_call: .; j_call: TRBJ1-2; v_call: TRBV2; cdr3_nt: TGTGCCAGCAGTGAAGGGGTCCGCTATGGCTACACCTTC; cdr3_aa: CASSEGVRYGYTF
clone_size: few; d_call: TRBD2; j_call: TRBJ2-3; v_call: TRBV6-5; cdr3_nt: TGTGCCAGCAGTTACTCGAGCGGGAGTGTCGCAGATACGCAGTATTTT; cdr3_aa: CASSYSSGSVADTQYF
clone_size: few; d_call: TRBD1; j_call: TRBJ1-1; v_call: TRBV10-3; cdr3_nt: TGTGCCACCACATCGGGCAGGGGGGACACTGAAGCTTTCTTT; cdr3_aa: CATTSGRGDTEAFF
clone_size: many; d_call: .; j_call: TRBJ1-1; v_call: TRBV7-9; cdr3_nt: TGTGCCAGCAGCTCTGACGCCGTGAACACTGAAGCTTTCTTT; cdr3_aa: CASSSDAVNTEAFF
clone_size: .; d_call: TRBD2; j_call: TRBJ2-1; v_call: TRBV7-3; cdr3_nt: TGTGCCAGCAGCACTAGGACTAGCGGGAGCCCCTCCTACAATGAGCAGTTCTTC; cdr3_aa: CASSTRTSGSPSYNEQFF
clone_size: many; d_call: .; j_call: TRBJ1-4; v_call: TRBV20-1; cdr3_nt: TGCAGTGTTACAGACGACAAGAGTGAAAAACTGTTTTTT; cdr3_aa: CSVTDDKSEKLFF